What follows describes a single T cell receptor (beta chain). Its specificity is unknown. This sample is drawn from a study of OX40 agonist ivuxolimab in advanced cancers. Study-level points and caveats: Within 6 weeks, CD4+ and CD8+ blood T cells expanded clonally at 0.1 to 3.0 mg/kg. In a subset of nonresponders, normalized T-cell clonal expansion was also low. The study did not work out the antigen specificity of the expanded peripheral T cells.

Sequencing was performed with immunoSEQ multiplex PCR; in TCRdb, only in-frame clones are kept and a portion is missing. The table includes around 53,000 clones, 86% detected once. The V segment lost 3 bases and the J segment 6 bases; nucleotides outside the gene matches: 4. The germline gives CDR1 SNHLY, CDR2 FYNNEI. The CDR3 has 15 residues. No patient had autoimmune disease or received systemic immunosuppression. The sample was CD4+ or CD8+ T cells sorted from blood, taken in a trial of the OX40 agonist ivuxolimab. This chain links TRBV2 with TRBJ2-1; 11 bases fit TRBD2. The receptor was isolated from an adult with an advanced solid tumor such as melanoma, head and neck, liver or kidney cancer. The CDR3 protein is CASSERLAGGNEQFF. The CDR3 coding sequence is TGTGCCAGCAGTGAGCGGCTAGCGGGGGGCAATGAGCAGTTCTTC.